A selection of T cell receptor beta chains follows, all from one sample in a study of blood T cell repertoires in COVID-19. This table comes from immunoSEQ multiplex PCR, and its TCRdb copy is limited to in-frame clones, with some not included. The sample lists 250,000 to 350,000 clones, around 90% occurring once. Source material: PBMCs or T cells enriched from blood (not recorded which). These receptors were obtained from a woman aged 45-60 years who had recovered from COVID-19. CDR3s include the opening cysteine and the closing phenylalanine or tryptophan. A D gene is named only where the DNA matches it firmly. Clone size is shown for a subset of rows, as once, few, many or a class of expanded clone.

v_call	clone_size	d_call	j_call	cdr3_aa	cdr3_nt
TRBV18	once	-	TRBJ2-5	CASSYLPAETQYF	TGTGCCAGCTCTTATCTACCCGCGGAGACCCAGTACTTC
TRBV30	-	TRBD1	TRBJ1-1	CAWSLPGGNTEAFF	TGTGCCTGGAGTCTCCCAGGGGGTAACACTGAAGCTTTCTTT
TRBV5-1	-	TRBD1	TRBJ2-7	CASSLTGEVGYEQYF	TGCGCCAGCAGCCTGACAGGGGAAGTTGGCTACGAGCAGTACTTC
TRBV7-2	-	TRBD1	TRBJ1-1	CASSPSDRGRTEAFF	TGTGCCAGCAGCCCGTCGGACAGGGGACGTACTGAAGCTTTCTTT
TRBV24-1	-	TRBD1	TRBJ1-1	CATSDPDRPGEAFF	TGTGCCACCAGTGACCCGGACAGGCCCGGTGAAGCTTTCTTT
TRBV10-3	-	-	TRBJ2-7	CAISAGETYEQYF	TGTGCCATCAGTGCGGGGGAAACCTACGAGCAGTACTTC
TRBV28	-	-	TRBJ1-5	CASSLGTLSFNQPQHF	TGTGCCAGCAGTTTAGGAACCCTTAGCTTCAATCAGCCCCAGCATTTT
TRBV28	-	-	TRBJ2-2	CASSSPAGTNTGELFF	TGTGCCAGCAGTTCCCCGGCGGGGACGAACACCGGGGAGCTGTTTTTT
TRBV7-2	-	TRBD2	TRBJ2-3	CASSLRTSETDTQYF	TGTGCCAGCAGCCTACGGACTAGCGAGACAGATACGCAGTATTTT
TRBV2	-	TRBD1	TRBJ2-1	CASRDREVSYNEQFF	TGTGCCAGCAGGGACAGGGAGGTCTCCTACAATGAGCAGTTCTTC
TRBV10-3	-	-	TRBJ1-1	CAIAEENTEAFF	TGTGCCATAGCGGAAGAAAACACTGAAGCTTTCTTT
TRBV5-1	-	TRBD1	TRBJ1-4	CASRDREATNEKLFF	TGCGCCAGTAGGGACAGGGAAGCAACTAATGAAAAACTGTTTTTT
TRBV5-1	-	-	TRBJ2-1	CASSLGALQEGTRNEQFF	TGCGCCAGCAGCTTGGGGGCTCTACAAGAGGGGACTCGCAATGAGCAGTTCTTC
TRBV20-1	-	-	TRBJ1-1	CSAKKGAEAFF	TGCAGTGCCAAGAAGGGAGCTGAAGCTTTCTTT
TRBV7-9	-	-	TRBJ2-2	CASSFASVNTGELFF	TGTGCCAGCAGCTTCGCTAGCGTGAACACCGGGGAGCTGTTTTTT
TRBV11-2	-	-	TRBJ1-2	CASSLDAASYYGYTF	TGTGCCAGCAGCTTAGACGCGGCCAGCTACTATGGCTACACCTTC
TRBV28	-	-	TRBJ1-4	CASKGGDNEKLFF	TGTGCCAGCAAAGGAGGGGACAATGAAAAACTGTTTTTT
TRBV7-8	once	-	TRBJ2-2	CASSLAVGLNTGELFF	TGTGCCAGCAGCTTAGCGGTCGGACTGAACACCGGGGAGCTGTTTTTT
TRBV27	-	TRBD2	TRBJ2-5	CASSFLAGARETQYF	TGTGCCAGCAGTTTCCTAGCGGGAGCTCGCGAGACCCAGTACTTC
TRBV29-1	-	-	TRBJ1-2	CSVEGRAGYTF	TGCAGCGTTGAAGGCAGGGCTGGCTACACCTTC
TRBV18	-	-	TRBJ1-1	CASSPGRQRVNTEAFF	TGTGCCAGCTCACCAGGGCGGCAGAGGGTAAACACTGAAGCTTTCTTT
TRBV28	-	TRBD1	TRBJ1-3	CASSTQGSTGNTIYF	TGTGCCAGCAGTACACAGGGGAGTACAGGAAACACCATATATTTT
TRBV6-2/TRBV6-3	-	-	TRBJ1-6	CASSFGSSYNSPLHF	TGTGCCAGCAGTTTTGGGAGCTCCTATAATTCACCCCTCCACTTT
TRBV6-5	-	TRBD1	TRBJ2-2	CASRTDRAATGELFF	TGTGCCAGCAGAACGGACAGGGCGGCCACCGGGGAGCTGTTTTTT
TRBV6-1	-	-	TRBJ1-3	CASGQYASGNTIYF	TGTGCCAGCGGACAGTACGCCTCTGGAAACACCATATATTTT
TRBV4-1	-	-	TRBJ2-1	CASSQGETEFDEQFF	TGCGCCAGCAGCCAAGGAGAGACAGAGTTTGATGAGCAGTTCTTC
TRBV27	-	TRBD1	TRBJ1-1	CASSAWTGPNTEAFF	TGTGCCAGCAGTGCCTGGACAGGGCCGAACACTGAAGCTTTCTTT
TRBV20-1	-	-	TRBJ1-4	CSASSGPNEKLFF	TGCAGTGCTAGTAGCGGACCGAATGAAAAACTGTTTTTT
TRBV7-8	few	TRBD2	TRBJ2-1	CASSPPGLAGHEQFF	TGTGCCAGCAGCCCCCCGGGACTAGCGGGTCATGAGCAGTTCTTC
TRBV5-6	-	-	TRBJ2-2	CASSLVGAGELFF	TGTGCCAGCAGCTTGGTAGGAGCCGGGGAGCTGTTTTTT
TRBV7-2	-	TRBD1	TRBJ1-2	CASSPGAGGASPYGYTF	TGTGCCAGCAGCCCAGGCGCAGGGGGCGCTTCGCCCTATGGCTACACCTTC
TRBV28	-	TRBD2	TRBJ2-1	CASSLGLAGGNEQFF	TGTGCCAGCAGTTTGGGCCTAGCGGGAGGGAATGAGCAGTTCTTC
TRBV10-3	-	-	TRBJ1-5	CAIKSGSNQPQHF	TGTGCCATCAAATCGGGTAGCAATCAGCCCCAGCATTTT
TRBV7-9	-	TRBD1	TRBJ1-6	CASSSGQGLPLHF	TGTGCCAGCAGCTCGGGACAGGGGTTACCCCTCCACTTT
TRBV10-2	-	-	TRBJ2-2	CASIGGRVTGELFF	TGCGCCAGCATTGGGGGCCGGGTCACCGGGGAGCTGTTTTTT
TRBV11-3	-	TRBD1	TRBJ2-3	CASSVTTGTGSPDTQYF	TGTGCCAGCAGCGTAACGACCGGGACAGGGAGTCCAGATACGCAGTATTTT